The subject of this entry is one T cell receptor beta chain. These data originate in a study of T cell changes during pregnancy in multiple sclerosis. Trimming took 5 bases from V and 0 from J; bases not matched to a gene: 3. The CDR3 runs to 14 residues. Germline CDR1 PRHDT, CDR2 FYEKMQ (reference sequence). Generated by immunoSEQ multiplex PCR, the TCRdb table keeps only in-frame clones and is missing some. Of tens of thousands of clones listed, 90% are singletons. The sequencing here drew on peripheral blood, taken in the third trimester of pregnancy. The sequence derives from a female donor in good health, enrolled as a control in a pregnancy study. This chain connects TRBV13 to TRBJ2-7; 8 bases are shared with TRBD1. CDR3 region: CASSRDRSSYEQYF. The CDR3 coding sequence is TGTGCCAGCAGCCGGGACAGGAGCTCCTACGAGCAGTACTTC.